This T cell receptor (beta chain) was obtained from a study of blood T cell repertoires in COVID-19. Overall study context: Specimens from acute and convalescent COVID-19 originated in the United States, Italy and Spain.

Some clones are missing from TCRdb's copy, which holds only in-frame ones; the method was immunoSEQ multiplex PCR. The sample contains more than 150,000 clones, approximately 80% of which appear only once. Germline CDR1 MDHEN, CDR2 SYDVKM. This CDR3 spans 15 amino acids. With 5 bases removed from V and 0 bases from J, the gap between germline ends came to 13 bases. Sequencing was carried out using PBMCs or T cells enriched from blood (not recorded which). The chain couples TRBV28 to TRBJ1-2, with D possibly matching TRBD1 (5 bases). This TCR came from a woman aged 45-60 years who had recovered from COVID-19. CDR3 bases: TGTGCCAGCAGTCAGGGAGGGCCAGCTAACTATGGCTACACCTTC. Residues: CASSQGGPANYGYTF.